This entry features one TCR beta chain sequence. What antigen it recognizes has not been identified. Nothing much larger sits one base from this clone, and base qualities are not available. The data stem from a study of blood T cell repertoires in COVID-19 (dated by TCRdb to about 2020). Regarding the study in general: Samples covering the acute and convalescent phases of COVID-19 were provided by collaborators in the United States, Italy and Spain. The samples were drawn from two sources: the first 160 participants of the ongoing ImmuneRACE study, and fewer than 1,500 subjects contributed by 6 global collaborators. The dataset comprised deeply sampled blood TCRbeta repertoires from subjects exposed to, actively infected with, or recovered from COVID-19. Where available, HLA class I and class II types were taken from metadata supplied by the sample provider and were not determined by assay-based typing. The prospective study material was composed of cDNA or gDNA derived from T cells, B-cell-depleted T cells, or PBMCs. Nearly every sample came with metadata listing a de-identified subject ID, COVID-19 status, age in years and sex. The repertoires were made available in a free public database intended to serve as a resource for research on the immune response to SARS-CoV-2.

Broad study findings and their caveats: How much clinical and demographic metadata was included differed by source and by participant, and the metadata was provided uncurated.

CDR1 SGHRS and CDR2 YFSETQ were looked up in the germline V gene. Clipping removes 2 bases from V and 6 bases from J, with 10 as the unmatched junction base count. Counted from cysteine to phenylalanine, this CDR3 has 15 amino acids. Only CDR3 DNA is held: 45 bases, read in frame from base 1. The immunoSEQ Assay, a bias-controlled multiplex PCR, was used to amplify TCRbeta CDR3 regions from genomic DNA. The paper's processing steps were these. Nucleated cell counts per sample were estimated from amplification of reference gene primers within the assay. To quantify the absolute abundance of each unique TCRbeta CDR3 rearrangement, sequence reads were collapsed and filtered. For each sample, productive Simpson clonality was calculated as the square root of Simpson's diversity index across productive rearrangements. Sourced from immuneACCESS, this table was stored by TCRdb with only in-frame sequences that have V and J called. A share of the clones is absent; for the studies checked, an unresolved V gene accounts for under half, and the remainder has no known explanation. V, J and clone size reflect that table, while D and trimming were determined from the DNA. Present in this sample are 120,000 to 150,000 clones, 84% of which were seen just once. The ten largest clonotypes hold less than 6% of the sample.

In the prospective study, participants were 18 to 89 years old, resided in fewer than 25 geographic areas of the United States, and were enrolled through a virtual design. To assign participants to cohorts, the prospective study relied on clinical history that participants themselves reported in a screening survey and a study questionnaire. A participant counted as exposed if, within 2 weeks of entering the study, that participant had been in contact with someone who had a PCR-confirmed or clinician-diagnosed COVID-19 case. Each participant in the prospective study had whole blood, serum and a nasopharyngeal or oropharyngeal swab collected by mobile phlebotomists. Prospective study participants could optionally give additional blood draws and questionnaires over an approximately two-month period. Before DNA extraction, prospective study blood samples were shipped either frozen or at room temperature.

The rearrangement combines TRBV5-1 with TRBJ2-7; 8 bases in the junction line up with TRBD1. What was sequenced was PBMCs or T cells enriched from blood (not recorded which). This receptor was identified in a woman aged 45-60 years who had been exposed to COVID-19. The DNA sequence is given as TGCGCCAGCAGCTTAACCGGGACAGGACCAGTCGAGCAGTACTTC. The translation is CASSLTGTGPVEQYF.